A selection of T cell receptor beta chains follows, all from one sample in a study of T cell responses to AZD1222 COVID-19 vaccine. Assay: immunoSEQ multiplex PCR; the TCRdb copy retains only in-frame clones and omits some. The sample lists about 140,000 clones, about 90% occurring once. Sequencing was performed on peripheral blood, taken 28 days after the second dose of the MenACWY control vaccine. These TCRs come from an adult who received the MenACWY meningococcal vaccine as a control. Both conserved end residues are part of each CDR3. A D gene is named only where the DNA matches it firmly. Clone size is not always given. Where it is, it says once, few, many or a class for expanded clones.

V gene,J gene,clone size,D gene,CDR3 protein,CDR3 DNA
TRBV6-5,TRBJ1-5,-,TRBD1,CASSLQGARQPQHF,TGTGCCAGCAGTTTACAGGGGGCTAGACAGCCCCAGCATTTT
TRBV12-3/TRBV12-4,TRBJ2-7,-,-,CASTYEQYF,TGTGCCAGCACCTACGAGCAGTACTTC
TRBV19,TRBJ2-1,-,TRBD2,CASSLKGGTSGNLAHEQFF,TGTGCCAGTAGTCTCAAGGGGGGGACTAGCGGGAATCTGGCTCATGAGCAGTTCTTC
TRBV19,TRBJ1-3,-,-,CAVGPTGPGNTIYF,TGTGCCGTGGGACCGACGGGGCCTGGAAACACCATATATTTT
TRBV6-7,TRBJ2-7,-,TRBD2,CASSYTTGLAGVYEQYF,TGTGCCAGCAGTTACACCACCGGACTAGCGGGGGTCTACGAGCAGTACTTC
TRBV20-1,TRBJ2-3,-,TRBD2,CSASVPSGSLGSSTDTQYF,TGCAGTGCTAGTGTTCCTAGCGGGAGTCTGGGATCTAGCACAGATACGCAGTATTTT
TRBV7-2,TRBJ1-4,-,-,CASSPTQTDEKLFF,TGTGCCAGCAGCCCGACCCAGACAGATGAAAAACTGTTTTTT
TRBV5-1,TRBJ2-7,-,TRBD1,CASSLRGTGDEQYF,TGCGCCAGCAGCTTGCGCGGGACAGGGGACGAGCAGTACTTC
TRBV29-1,TRBJ1-2,-,-,CSVDPGLGGYTF,TGCAGCGTTGACCCCGGGTTGGGTGGCTACACCTTC
TRBV7-2,TRBJ1-2,-,-,CASSLGVLYGYTF,TGTGCCAGCAGCTTAGGGGTCCTCTATGGCTACACCTTC
TRBV7-9,TRBJ1-5,once,-,CASSADLPNQPQHF,TGTGCCAGCAGCGCGGACTTACCCAATCAGCCCCAGCATTTT
TRBV5-6,TRBJ2-7,-,TRBD2,CASSLPSGRSYEQYF,TGTGCCAGCAGCTTGCCTAGCGGGAGGTCCTACGAGCAGTACTTC
TRBV30,TRBJ1-5,-,-,CAWRGDQGSVSNQPQHF,TGTGCCTGGAGGGGGGACCAGGGGAGTGTGAGCAATCAGCCCCAGCATTTT
TRBV2,TRBJ1-5,-,-,CASRQTDSNQPQHF,TGTGCCAGCAGACAGACAGATAGCAATCAGCCCCAGCATTTT
TRBV3-1/TRBV3-2,TRBJ1-2,-,-,CASSLEGSNYGYTF,TGTGCCAGCAGCCTTGAAGGCTCCAACTATGGCTACACCTTC
TRBV5-4,TRBJ2-5,-,-,CASSFPQGRETQYF,TGTGCCAGCAGCTTTCCACAGGGTCGAGAGACCCAGTACTTC
TRBV3-1/TRBV3-2,TRBJ1-5,-,TRBD1,CASSPHGTGIVNQPQHF,TGTGCCAGCAGCCCCCACGGGACAGGGATCGTGAATCAGCCCCAGCATTTT
TRBV19,TRBJ1-1,once,-,CASQTGMNTEAFF,TGTGCCAGTCAAACAGGGATGAACACTGAAGCTTTCTTT
TRBV28,TRBJ1-2,-,-,CASSSPSWGYGYTF,TGTGCCAGCAGTTCCCCCTCGTGGGGCTATGGCTACACCTTC
TRBV6-4,TRBJ1-1,-,-,CASSDRARADTEAFF,TGTGCCAGCAGTGACAGGGCCCGGGCGGACACTGAAGCTTTCTTT
TRBV7-9,TRBJ1-2,-,-,CASSLGGSYGYTF,TGTGCCAGCAGCTTAGGAGGGTCCTATGGCTACACCTTC
TRBV28,TRBJ2-6,-,TRBD1,CASTAVDRVGANVLTF,TGTGCCAGCACCGCGGTCGACAGGGTAGGGGCCAACGTCCTGACTTTC
TRBV10-2,TRBJ2-1,-,TRBD1,CASSERGGTGAYNEQFF,TGCGCCAGCAGTGAGAGGGGGGGGACAGGGGCCTACAATGAGCAGTTCTTC
TRBV3-1/TRBV3-2,TRBJ1-3,-,-,CASSQGVLFGPSTIYF,TGTGCCAGCAGCCAAGGCGTATTATTCGGCCCGAGCACCATATATTTT
TRBV5-1,TRBJ1-1,-,-,CASSFSTQVGTEAFF,TGCGCCAGCAGCTTTTCCACGCAGGTTGGCACTGAAGCTTTCTTT
TRBV24-1,TRBJ1-4,-,-,CATSDSAAGEKLFF,TGTGCCACCAGTGATTCCGCCGCGGGAGAAAAACTGTTTTTT
TRBV6-1,TRBJ1-1,-,-,CASSDRGTEAFF,TGTGCCAGCAGTGACAGGGGAACCGAAGCTTTCTTT
TRBV7-9,TRBJ2-2,-,-,CASSLGAGFGELFF,TGTGCCAGCAGCTTAGGCGCAGGCTTCGGGGAGCTGTTTTTT
TRBV6-2/TRBV6-3,TRBJ2-1,once,TRBD2,CASSYRGSGTSGRAVNEQFF,TGTGCCAGCAGTTATCGGGGAAGCGGGACTAGCGGGAGGGCCGTCAATGAGCAGTTCTTC
TRBV7-2,TRBJ2-2,-,TRBD2,CASSSGLAGVLNTGELFF,TGTGCCAGCAGCAGCGGACTAGCGGGGGTTCTAAACACCGGGGAGCTGTTTTTT
TRBV30,TRBJ1-1,-,-,CAWSVGGNTEAFF,TGTGCCTGGAGTGTCGGCGGGAACACTGAAGCTTTCTTT
TRBV15,TRBJ1-2,-,TRBD1,CATSSGTVVLRGYTF,TGTGCCACCAGCAGTGGGACAGTCGTGCTGAGGGGCTACACCTTC
TRBV4-3,TRBJ1-2,-,TRBD1,CASSQDRGHGYTF,TGCGCCAGCAGCCAAGACAGGGGGCACGGCTACACCTTC
TRBV2,TRBJ1-5,-,-,CASSPSARGHQPQHF,TGTGCCAGCAGTCCCTCGGCCAGGGGCCACCAGCCCCAGCATTTT
TRBV3-1/TRBV3-2,TRBJ2-3,-,-,CASSHTDTQYF,TGTGCCAGCAGCCACACAGATACGCAGTATTTT
TRBV11-2,TRBJ2-7,-,-,CASSLKGEELPYEQYF,TGTGCCAGCAGCTTAAAGGGGGAGGAGCTCCCCTACGAGCAGTACTTC